This entry lists 27 T cell receptor beta chains sequenced from one sample in a study of control samples from healthy donors and cancer patients. Libraries were prepared by immunoSEQ multiplex PCR; TCRdb keeps only in-frame clonotypes and omits some of them. The table has about 130,000 clones, over 90% seen once. Material for sequencing was PBMCs. Receptors originate from a man in his fifties or sixties with colorectal cancer.

The chain recombines TRBV25-1 with TRBJ1-1, with 7 bases lining up with TRBD1. With 1 base clipped from V and 4 bases from J, the junction kept 6 bases outside the gene matches. This CDR3 is built from 15 residues. Germline-derived CDR1 and CDR2 are MGHDK and SYGVNS. The CDR3 DNA follows: TGTGCCAGCAGTGAATGGGGGTCAGGGGGCACTGAAGCTTTCTTT. As protein: CASSEWGSGGTEAFF.

The J gene is TRBJ2-1, the V gene TRBV30; D not certain. The CDR3 spans 13 residues. Germline loops: CDR1 GTSNPN, CDR2 SVGIG (reference sequence). V was clipped by 3 bases and J by 0 bases, with 6 bases between them. CDR3 bases: TGTGCCTGGAGAGAGAGCTCCTACAATGAGCAGTTCTTC. Translated: CAWRESSYNEQFF.

The CDR3 loop reads CASSLGTSGTQETQYF. The CDR3 coding sequence is TGTGCCAGCAGCCTCGGGACTAGCGGGACACAAGAGACCCAGTACTTC. The chain joins TRBV5-4 to TRBJ2-5; 13 positions match TRBD2. The trim removed 4 bases at V and 2 bases at J, leaving 5 bases unmatched. The CDR3 sequence is 16 residues long. Germline CDR1 SGHNT, CDR2 YYREEE (reference sequence). Full variable domain (outside the CDR3, taken from reference TRBV5-4 and TRBJ2-5): ETGVTQSPTHLIKTRGQQVTLRCSSQSGHNTVSWYQQALGQGPQFIFQYYREEENGRGNFPPRFSGLQFPNYSSELNVNALELDDSALYLCASSLGTSGTQETQYFGPGTRLLVL.

The DNA for the CDR3 is TGTGCCAGCAGCTTCGACGCGGGGGGGCAAGATACGCAGTATTTT. Protein sequence: CASSFDAGGQDTQYF. The genes are TRBV7-9 and TRBJ2-3; 9 bases are shared with TRBD2. J lost 5 bases, V lost 3 bases, and 6 bases had no gene match. Germline V lookup: CDR1 SEHNR, CDR2 FQNEAQ (reference sequence). The CDR3 runs 15 residues.

The chain carries TRBV21-1 and TRBJ1-2. TRBV21-1 constitutes a pseudogene. The length of the CDR3 is 15 residues. CDR3 coding DNA: TGTGCCAGCGCGGCGGGCCCCCACCCTAGCTATGGCTACACCTTC. Its translation is CASAAGPHPSYGYTF.

The V call is TRBV9, the J call TRBJ2-3, with TRBD1 identical over 7 bases. The CDR3 loop spans 15 amino acids. V trimming: 3 bases; J trimming: 1 base; junction bases outside the gene matches: 5. Looked up from germline, CDR1 is SGDLS and CDR2 is YYNGEE. CDR3 amino acids: CASSEGAFGTDTQYF. CDR3 bases: TGTGCCAGCAGCGAGGGGGCCTTTGGCACAGATACGCAGTATTTT.

The rearrangement links TRBV4-2 to TRBJ1-1; 9 positions match TRBD1. Germline V gene sequence: CDR1 LGHNA, CDR2 YNFKEQ. Trimming at V came to 5 bases and at J to 1 base, leaving 8 bases not matched to a gene. The CDR3 covers 16 residues. The CDR3: CASSVRTGVGNTEAFF. The CDR3 DNA follows: TGTGCCAGCAGCGTCCGGACAGGGGTAGGGAACACTGAAGCTTTCTTT.

CDR3 bases: TGCGCCAGCAGCTTGCCAGGACAGGGGGTAGATACGCAGTATTTT. Encoded protein: CASSLPGQGVDTQYF. The genes are TRBV5-1 and TRBJ2-3; 10 bases are shared with TRBD1. There are 15 residues in the CDR3. With 1 base clipped from V and 5 bases from J, the junction kept 4 bases outside the gene matches. Looked up from germline, CDR1 is SGHRS and CDR2 is YFSETQ.

V usage is TRBV6-5 and J usage is TRBJ2-7; TRBD1 or TRBD2 may be the D gene (5 bases each). Germline V lookup: CDR1 MNHEY, CDR2 SVGAGI. Trimming stripped 6 bases from V and 4 bases from J, with 16 bases between. The length of the CDR3 is 14 residues. The CDR3 DNA reads TGTGCCAGCAGCCACCGGGACGGCCCTTACGAGCAGTACTTC. Its translation is CASSHRDGPYEQYF.

The chain employs TRBV30 and TRBJ1-1; TRBD1 might be the D (5 bases). There are 15 residues in the CDR3. The germline V gene encodes CDR1 GTSNPN and CDR2 SVGIG (reference sequence). Trimming shortened V by 4 bases and J by 5 bases, and 20 bases separated the two germline ends. The CDR3 region is CAWTKGTGRNTEAFF. In DNA, the CDR3 is TGTGCCTGGACCAAAGGGACCGGGAGGAATACTGAAGCTTTCTTT.

The chain couples TRBV5-1 to TRBJ1-1; D gene ambiguous. The CDR3 consists of 13 residues. Germline V gene data show CDR1 as SGHRS and CDR2 as YFSETQ. V was clipped by 2 bases and J by 3 bases, with 8 bases between them. The CDR3 loop is CASSLTVDTEAFF. The CDR3 nucleotides are TGCGCCAGCAGCTTAACAGTAGACACTGAAGCTTTCTTT.

The chain couples TRBV7-2 to TRBJ1-2; D is perhaps TRBD1 (5 bases). CDR3 size: 14 residues. Per the germline V gene, CDR1 is SGHTA and CDR2 is FQGNSA. Trimming shortened V by 5 bases and J by 1 base, and 11 bases separated the two germline ends. The CDR3 bases are TGTGCCAGCAGCCCCCGGGACGGTAACTATGGCTACACCTTC. Its protein product is CASSPRDGNYGYTF.

The CDR3 DNA is TGTGCCAGCAGTTTACAGGGAGGGTATGGCTACACCTTC. Translation gives CASSLQGGYGYTF. This chain links TRBV12-3 or TRBV12-4 with TRBJ1-2, with D tentatively TRBD1 (5 bases). There are 13 residues in the CDR3. V shed 2 bases and J shed 5 bases, with 9 bases lying between them.

V and J are TRBV2 and TRBJ1-6; TRBD1 is a possible D gene (6 bases). Germline CDR1 is SNHLY and CDR2 is FYNNEI. Between the trimmed V and J ends, which lost 6 bases and 5 bases, there was a span of 17 bases. The CDR3 extends over 16 amino acids. The CDR3 DNA is TGTGCCAGCAGCCGCCTCAGACAGGCCAATAATTCACCCCTCCACTTT. Residues: CASSRLRQANNSPLHF.

The chain combines TRBV19 with TRBJ1-3; D call uncertain. Germline values: CDR1 LNHDA, CDR2 SQIVND (reference sequence). The CDR3 contains 15 residues. The ends were cut back, 5 bases at V and 0 bases at J, with 11 bases in the middle. The CDR3 DNA is TGTGCCAGTAGTGCTCAGGCGACCTCTGGAAACACCATATATTTT. Translation: CASSAQATSGNTIYF. The full variable domain, completed using reference TRBV19 and TRBJ1-3, is DGGITQSPKYLFRKEGQNVTLSCEQNLNHDAMYWYRQDPGQGLRLIYYSQIVNDFQKGDIAEGYSVSREKKESFPLTVTSAQKNPTAFYLCASSAQATSGNTIYFGEGSWLTVV.

This chain uses TRBV5-6 with TRBJ2-2; 9 bases map to TRBD1. Trimming took 2 bases from V and 4 from J; bases not matched to a gene: 0. The CDR3 is 14 amino acids. Germline V gives CDR1 SGHDT, CDR2 YYEEEE. This CDR3 reads CASSLQGATGELFF. The DNA of the CDR3 is TGTGCCAGCAGCTTACAGGGGGCCACCGGGGAGCTGTTTTTT.

The V call is TRBV30, the J call TRBJ2-3; 7 bases match TRBD2. Germline trimming cut 1 base from V and 2 bases from J; bases unmatched to any gene: 9. Germline V CDR1 and CDR2: GTSNPN, SVGIG (reference sequence). The CDR3 contains 16 residues. The CDR3 DNA reads TGTGCCTGGAGTGGATCTCGGGGGGTCCTCACAGATACGCAGTATTTT. This codes for CAWSGSRGVLTDTQYF.

The chain carries TRBV3-1 (or the pseudogene TRBV3-2) and TRBJ1-2, with no clear D. The V gene's germline CDR1 is LGHDT and CDR2 YNNKEL (reference sequence). V lost 2 bases and J lost 4, with 8 bases in between. This CDR3 region has 13 residues. The CDR3 nucleotides read TGTGCCAGCAGCCAACCCGGGAGCTATGGCTACACCTTC. Protein sequence: CASSQPGSYGYTF.

The chain's CDR3 is CASYEQGNAGELFF. The CDR3 bases are TGTGCCAGCTACGAACAGGGAAACGCCGGGGAGCTGTTTTTT. The chain has TRBV18 and TRBJ2-2; a possible D gene is TRBD1 (6 bases). V lost 7 bases to trimming and J lost 6 bases, with 15 bases between them. CDR1 is KGHSH, CDR2 LQKENI, per germline. There are 14 residues in the CDR3.

The V and J genes are TRBV24-1 and TRBJ2-3; D is undetermined. V shed 4 bases and J shed 1 base, with 14 bases lying between them. This CDR3 has 16 amino acids. Germline CDR1 KGHDR, CDR2 SFDVKD. The CDR3 coding sequence is TGTGCCACCAGTGACCCGTCTAGTAGGGGCACAGATACGCAGTATTTT. Translation gives CATSDPSSRGTDTQYF.

The chain carries TRBV15 and TRBJ1-3; D might be TRBD1 (6 bases). Looked up from germline, CDR1 is LNHNV and CDR2 is YYDKDF (reference sequence). Trimming cost V 8 bases and J 3 bases, with 14 bases left between them. The CDR3 sequence is 14 residues long. The CDR3 DNA sequence: TGTGCCACCGCCACAGGGCTCTTTGGAAACACCATATATTTT. Residues: CATATGLFGNTIYF.

The chain joins TRBV7-9 to TRBJ1-3; 12 bases align to TRBD1. The CDR3 runs 16 residues. The germline CDR1 and CDR2 sequences are SEHNR and FQNEAQ (reference sequence). V gave up 4 bases and J gave up 4 bases; unmatched junction bases: 5. As DNA, the CDR3 is TGTGCCAGCAGCTGGGGGACAGGGGGCAACGGAAACACCATATATTTT. Protein sequence: CASSWGTGGNGNTIYF.

The CDR3 protein is CASSLVSGGFELYEQYF. The CDR3 DNA follows: TGTGCCAGCAGTTTGGTTTCAGGGGGATTTGAGCTTTACGAGCAGTACTTC. The V gene is TRBV27, the J gene TRBJ2-7, with 7 bases fitting TRBD1. This CDR3 contains 17 residues. Germline V CDR1 and CDR2: MNHEY, SMNVEV (reference sequence). The trim removed 3 bases at V and 4 bases at J, leaving 15 bases unmatched.

Only a few counts were recorded for this clone. The chain is built from TRBV24-1 and TRBJ2-1; TRBD2 agrees at 9 bases. V lost 9 bases, J lost 8 bases, and 7 bases stayed unmatched. Germline V lookup: CDR1 KGHDR, CDR2 SFDVKD. This CDR3 has 13 residues. In DNA, the CDR3 is TGTGCCACCCAGCGGGGGGCTGTCTATGAGCAGTTCTTC. Its translation is CATQRGAVYEQFF.

The chain links TRBV6-5 to TRBJ1-5; D might be TRBD1 (5 bases). Trimming pared 2 bases from V and 6 bases from J, leaving 14 bases between. The CDR3 length is 15 residues. CDR1 is MNHEY and CDR2 is SVGAGI in the germline V gene. CDR3 sequence reads: CASSYRPGGGQPQHF. The CDR3 coding sequence is TGTGCCAGCAGTTACCGACCCGGGGGGGGTCAGCCCCAGCATTTT.

This CDR3 is CASSLEGVGDFSYNEQFF. CDR3 DNA sequence: TGTGCCAGCAGCTTAGAGGGAGTGGGCGACTTCTCCTACAATGAGCAGTTCTTC. V and J are TRBV7-2 and TRBJ2-1, with D perhaps matching TRBD2 (5 bases). CDR3 length equals 18 residues. The V end was cut by 1 base, the J end by 0 bases, with 16 bases between. The germline V gene has CDR1 SGHTA and CDR2 FQGNSA. The variable domain in full, with the rest retrieved from reference TRBV7-2 and TRBJ2-1, is GAGVSQSPSNKVTEKGKDVELRCDPISGHTALYWYRQSLGQGLEFLIYFQGNSAPDKSGLPSDRFSAERTGGSVSTLTIQRTQQEDSAVYLCASSLEGVGDFSYNEQFFGPGTRLTVL.

The chain recombines TRBV9 with TRBJ2-5; 8 bases align to TRBD2. The CDR3 covers 18 residues. The V and J ends lost 2 bases and 5 bases, in that order; junction bases with no gene match: 17. The germline gives CDR1 SGDLS, CDR2 YYNGEE. CDR3 in DNA: TGTGCCAGCAGCGTGGCGGCTCCGGGGGGGCTGGGAAAGGAGACCCAGTACTTC. Protein product: CASSVAAPGGLGKETQYF.